These 9 T cell receptor beta chains share one sample of origin, sequenced in a study of blood T cell repertoires in COVID-19. TCRdb keeps only in-frame clones here, not all; method: immunoSEQ multiplex PCR. Of some 48,000 clones listed, more than 75% are singletons. Sequencing was done on a sample of peripheral blood. These receptors were obtained from a woman in her sixties or seventies with acute or convalescent COVID-19.

The chain combines TRBV11-2 with TRBJ1-6; D ambiguous. Between the trimmed V and J ends, which lost 4 bases and 10 bases, there was a span of 14 bases. The CDR3 consists of 14 residues. CDR1 is SGHAT and CDR2 is FQNNGV in the germline V gene. Written as DNA, the CDR3 is TGTGCCAGCAGCTCAACAGATATGATATCACCCCTCCACTTT. Residues: CASSSTDMISPLHF. Full variable domain (missing parts from reference TRBV11-2 and TRBJ1-6): EAGVAQSPRYKIIEKRQSVAFWCNPISGHATLYWYQQILGQGPKLLIQFQNNGVVDDSQLPKDRFSAERLKGVDSTLKIQPAKLEDSAVYLCASSSTDMISPLHFGNGTRLTVT.

This clone appeared a few times. The chain links TRBV19 to TRBJ1-5, with D hard to call. The CDR3 runs to 14 residues. From germline, CDR1 is LNHDA and CDR2 SQIVND (reference sequence). Trimming cost V 2 bases and J 9 bases, with 14 bases left between them. The CDR3 loop reads CASSIQPVWRPQHF. Here the CDR3 DNA reads TGTGCCAGTAGTATACAACCAGTATGGAGGCCCCAGCATTTT.

The CDR3 is CASSQDAGTNTGELFF. For the CDR3, the DNA is TGTGCCAGCAGCCAAGATGCAGGGACGAACACCGGGGAGCTGTTTTTT. V gene TRBV14 combines with J gene TRBJ2-2; D is possibly TRBD1 (5 bases). The CDR3 covers 16 residues. The V end was cut by 0 bases, the J end by 0 bases, with 8 bases between. The germline gives CDR1 SGHDN, CDR2 FVKESK.

The chain joins TRBV4-2 to TRBJ2-7; 12 nucleotides agree with TRBD2. This CDR3 spans 17 amino acids. The germline CDR1 and CDR2 sequences are LGHNA and YNFKEQ. V trimming: 4 bases; J trimming: 0 bases; junction bases outside the gene matches: 7. This CDR3 is CASSPLAGGMSSYEQYF. Here the CDR3 DNA reads TGTGCCAGCAGCCCTCTAGCGGGAGGGATGAGCTCCTACGAGCAGTACTTC.

This clone was recorded once. This chain links TRBV29-1 with TRBJ1-2; maybe TRBD1 (5 bases). CDR1 and CDR2 from the germline V gene are SQVTM and ANQGSEA. V dropped 0 bases and J dropped 4 bases, with 9 bases sitting between them. CDR3 length: 13 amino acids. CDR3 in amino acids: CSVEDGGPYGYTF. Written as DNA, the CDR3 is TGCAGCGTTGAAGACGGGGGACCCTATGGCTACACCTTC.

The genes are TRBV20-1 and TRBJ1-1, with 7 bases that match TRBD1. Germline CDR1 DFQATT, CDR2 SNEGSKA (reference sequence). The J segment lost 2 bases and the V segment lost 6 bases, leaving 9 bases of the junction unmatched. This CDR3 is 14 amino acids long. The CDR3 loop reads CSASPGQYNTEAFF. DNA for the CDR3: TGCAGTGCGAGTCCGGGACAGTACAACACTGAAGCTTTCTTT.

The chain joins TRBV9 to TRBJ1-3; no clear D. Germline CDR1 reads SGDLS; CDR2 reads YYNGEE. The V gene lost 5 bases and the J gene lost 3 bases, with 15 bases spanning the gap. This CDR3 contains 15 residues. The CDR3 here is CASRPSSAGGNTIYF. CDR3 bases: TGTGCCAGCAGACCGTCGAGTGCGGGTGGAAACACCATATATTTT.

The J gene is TRBJ1-4, the V gene TRBV12-5, with D maybe TRBD1 (6 bases). CDR3 length equals 14 residues. Trimming cost V 4 bases and J 5 bases, with 11 bases left between them. The V gene's germline CDR1 is LGHNT and CDR2 FRNRAP. The CDR3 DNA reads as TGTGCTAGTGGTTCAATAGGGGGAAATGAAAAACTGTTTTTT. It encodes CASGSIGGNEKLFF.

The sample holds a few counts of this clone. V is TRBV13 and J is TRBJ1-1, with TRBD1 identical over 9 bases. CDR1 is PRHDT, CDR2 FYEKMQ, per germline (reference sequence). The V gene end was trimmed by 0 bases and the J gene end by 1 base; junction bases not matched to a gene: 0. The CDR3 runs to 15 residues. In nucleotides, the CDR3 is TGTGCCAGCAGCTTAGGGGGACAGGGGAACACTGAAGCTTTCTTT. This codes for CASSLGGQGNTEAFF.